This TCR beta chain was identified during a study of T-cell memory formation after mild COVID-19 (dated by TCRdb to the early 2020s). Notes on the research overall: TCR sequence clusters from the two donors were largely donor specific. The cohort was made up of two young adult volunteers, one female and one male, who were previously healthy. T-cell clones expanding and contracting after mild COVID-19 in two donors were tracked by longitudinal TCRalpha and TCRbeta repertoire sequencing.

Ficoll-Paque density gradient centrifugation was used to isolate PBMCs. TCRdb names Illumina NovaSeq 6000 as the instrument used. cDNA libraries for TCRalpha and TCRbeta were prepared by 5'RACE using constant-segment primers, with sample barcodes and unique molecular identifiers added. Trizol reagent was used to extract RNA from every sample. The libraries were amplified in two PCR steps, and the second step added a second sample barcode and Illumina TruSeq adapters. Libraries were sequenced on an Illumina NovaSeq with 2 x 150 bp paired-end reads. The paper's processing steps were these. Reads were demultiplexed and collapsed into UMI-guided consensus sequences with migec v1.2.7. Using mixcr v2.1.11, the UMI consensuses were aligned to TRA and TRB V and J templates and assembled into clonotypes. A clonotype was counted as expanded or contracted only when both edgeR and NoisET called the clonotype significant, with the noise models trained on biological replicates. edgeR calls used a false discovery rate-adjusted p below 0.01 and a log2 fold-change threshold of 1. As an exploratory analysis of dynamics, PCA with hierarchical clustering was applied to max-normalized trajectories of the 1000 most abundant clonotypes. Separately sequenced CD4+ and CD8+ repertoires were used to assign the CD4 or CD8 phenotype of responding clones. TCRdb took the public reads, trimmed them with fastp at Q25, ran MiXCR for clone calling and kept in-frame beta chains. Rows with a matching CDR3 protein are joined into one entry that keeps the most common DNA and genes. Here the V and J calls rest on TCRdb's processing, not on the authors' analysis. Across this sample there are 130,000 to 150,000 distinct CDR3 sequences, with 5.5% to 7% seen only once. The ten largest clones add up to approximately 2.2% of the sample.

As encoded in the germline V gene (reference sequence), CDR1 is LNHDA while CDR2 is SQIVND. V is pared back by 6 bases and J by 6 bases, with 18 bases lying between the germline termini. The CDR3 covers 15 residues, taking in both the cysteine and the phenylalanine. The read is trimmed to its CDR3 DNA, 45 bases read in frame from base 1. Comments on this clonotype: No antigen is known for it. No base quality information exists; no much larger clone differs at one position.

Overall results and qualifications from the work: The study covered only a couple of mild cases, and larger cohorts including severe cases with pre-infection samples were considered necessary. The second-wave clones that peaked on day 37 were not confirmed to be SARS-CoV-2 specific. Balanced CD4/CD8 phenotypes were observed for clones contracting from day 15 to 85, whereas a bias towards CD4+ was observed for a second wave of clones expanding from day 15 to 37. The detection of some responding clones in pre-infection memory suggests that pre-existing cross-reactive memory T cells joined the SARS-CoV-2 response. Contracting CD4+ clones appeared mostly in the CM and EM memory subsets, whereas CD8+ clones were enriched in EMRA.

The TCR comes from an adult woman who had mild COVID-19 (a few samples of this study predate the infection). The sample titles of this study are shuffled in the database, so cell type and time point are left out; the donor was told from shared clones. Sequences were obtained from PBMCs or a T cell subset sorted from them (not recorded which). The rearranged segments are TRBV19 and TRBJ1-3; no D gene call is confident. The DNA sequence is TGTGCCAGTAGCCTTGGTACCTCCTTTGCAAACACCATATATTTT. Its coded protein is CASSLGTSFANTIYF.